This TCR beta chain was sequenced in a study of shared T cell receptors in the human thymus. This table comes from immunoSEQ multiplex PCR, and its TCRdb copy is limited to in-frame clones, with some not included. The table lists hundreds of thousands of clones, around 89% of them singletons, with over 0.008% in the top ten. Germline V gene data show CDR1 as SGHAT and CDR2 as FQNNGV. V was shortened by 4 bases and J by 6 bases, with 19 bases between the two germline ends. The CDR3 is 16 amino acids. These sequences were also reported in another study, on human thymus T cells. As that study records: Thymus tissue for the work was resected from patients undergoing corrective heart surgery. Within thymic and blood repertoires, V and J gene usage appeared to be biased. Related research described strongly overlapping thymic repertoires in unrelated people.

The sample consisted of thymocytes. V is TRBV11-2 and J is TRBJ2-1; D is perhaps TRBD2 (6 bases). This receptor was identified in a boy under two years old with a congenital heart defect. CDR3 in DNA: TGTGCCAGCAGCTGCGGGGTGGACCCACCATCCAATGAGCAGTTCTTC. Translated, it gives CASSCGVDPPSNEQFF. The full variable domain, completed using reference TRBV11-2 and TRBJ2-1, is EAGVAQSPRYKIIEKRQSVAFWCNPISGHATLYWYQQILGQGPKLLIQFQNNGVVDDSQLPKDRFSAERLKGVDSTLKIQPAKLEDSAVYLCASSCGVDPPSNEQFFGPGTRLTVL.